This passage covers 5 T cell receptor beta chains from one sample sequenced in a study of blood T cell repertoires in COVID-19. The repertoire was sequenced with immunoSEQ multiplex PCR; TCRdb's copy has only in-frame clones and lacks some. The data contain roughly 220,000 clones, more than 75% of them singletons. Sequencing was done on a sample of peripheral blood. Receptor source: a woman of 80 years or more with COVID-19, enrolled during active disease.

This rearrangement joins TRBV18 to TRBJ1-4; D gene ambiguous. Germline-derived CDR1 and CDR2 are KGHSH and LQKENI. The CDR3 sequence is 16 residues long. The V and J ends lost 4 bases and 4 bases respectively, with 16 bases between them. The DNA for the CDR3 is TGTGCCAGCTCACAGAATTCGGGTCAGAGTAATGAAAAACTGTTTTTT. Translation: CASSQNSGQSNEKLFF.

This sequence joins TRBV5-6 and TRBJ1-5; weak D call: TRBD1 (5 bases). Germline CDR1 SGHDT, CDR2 YYEEEE. Deletions cut 4 bases from V and 2 bases from J, with 19 bases between. The CDR3 consists of 17 residues. This CDR3 reads CASSLTLSAGRNQPQHF. DNA for the CDR3: TGTGCCAGCAGCCTGACTTTATCCGCGGGGCGCAATCAGCCCCAGCATTTT.

V and J are TRBV2 and TRBJ1-2; tentatively, D is TRBD1 (6 bases). The length of the CDR3 is 17 residues. Deletions cut 6 bases from V and 4 bases from J, with 24 bases between. Germline CDR1 is SNHLY and CDR2 is FYNNEI. CDR3 nucleotide sequence: TGTGCCAGCAGACGTACAGGGAGAAGTTTCGGAGTCTATGGCTACACCTTC. Its protein product is CASRRTGRSFGVYGYTF.

This clone has a count of ten or more. V usage is TRBV10-2 and J usage is TRBJ1-5; D not resolved. The CDR3 is 13 amino acids. CDR1 and CDR2 (germline): WSHSY, SAAADI. V lost 4 bases and J lost 7, with 11 bases in between. The CDR3 nucleotides read TGCGCCAGCAGTGTAGGGTCGGGACAGCCCCAGCATTTT. Translation gives CASSVGSGQPQHF.

The chain joins TRBV7-8 to TRBJ1-2; D remains unclear. Looked up from germline, CDR1 is SGHVS and CDR2 is FQNEAQ. This CDR3 has 12 amino acids. V was trimmed by 5 bases and J by 6 bases, leaving 10 bases between them. Here the CDR3 reads CASSPRSDGYTF. The CDR3, as DNA: TGTGCCAGCAGCCCACGATCGGATGGCTACACCTTC.